The 18 T cell receptor beta chains presented below share a single source sample, sequenced in a study of blood T cell repertoires in COVID-19. Profiling relied on immunoSEQ multiplex PCR, and the TCRdb table lists in-frame clones only, not all of them. The table has under 400,000 clones, about 92% seen once. Sample: peripheral blood. The receptors stem from a woman aged 55-75 years with COVID-19, enrolled during active disease.

The chain joins TRBV27 to TRBJ2-7; 12 nucleotides align to TRBD1. V was pared by 2 bases and J by 4 bases, with 3 bases of the junction left unmatched. CDR3 length equals 15 residues. Germline CDR1 reads MNHEY; CDR2 reads SMNVEV (reference sequence). CDR3 DNA: TGTGCCAGCAGTTTAGTGGGACAGGGGGCTTACGAGCAGTACTTC. Protein: CASSLVGQGAYEQYF.

Written as DNA, the CDR3 is TGCGCCAGCAGCCAAGCCCCCGGGCAGGGATCACCCCTCCACTTT. Translation gives CASSQAPGQGSPLHF. This rearrangement joins TRBV4-1 to TRBJ1-6, with TRBD1 as a possible D gene (5 bases). V lost 1 base and J lost 10, with 14 bases in between. Germline V CDR1 and CDR2: MGHRA, YSYEKL. The CDR3 contains 15 residues.

The chain carries TRBV7-3 and TRBJ2-3; TRBD2 matches at 7 bases. Germline V gene data show CDR1 as SGHTA and CDR2 as FQGTGA. This CDR3 is built from 15 residues. The V segment lost 4 bases and the J segment 4 bases; nucleotides outside the gene matches: 8. The CDR3 DNA sequence: TGTGCCAGCAGCTCCAGGACTAGTCTCCCAGATACGCAGTATTTT. Translating gives CASSSRTSLPDTQYF. Looking up the rest from reference TRBV7-3 and TRBJ2-3 gives the full variable domain: GAGVSQTPSNKVTEKGKYVELRCDPISGHTALYWYRQSLGQGPEFLIYFQGTGAADDSGLPNDRFFAVRPEGSVSTLKIQRTERGDSAVYLCASSSRTSLPDTQYFGPGTRLTVL.

As DNA, the CDR3 is TGTGCCTGGAGTGGATTGTTCGGGACAGGGCGAGCAGATACGCAGTATTTT. Translating it yields CAWSGLFGTGRADTQYF. The chain has TRBV30 and TRBJ2-3, with TRBD1 matching 9 bases. Germline CDR1 is GTSNPN and CDR2 is SVGIG (reference sequence). CDR3 length: 17 amino acids. J lost 4 bases, V lost 1 base, and 12 bases had no gene match.

The chain carries TRBV2 and TRBJ1-3; D is unresolved. Trimming shortened V by 5 bases and J by 4 bases, and 9 bases separated the two germline ends. Germline CDR1 SNHLY, CDR2 FYNNEI. This CDR3 comprises 13 residues. CDR3 sequence: CASSSETGNTIYF. Here the CDR3 DNA reads TGTGCCAGCAGTTCTGAGACAGGAAACACCATATATTTT.

This clone was seen a single time. The gene calls are TRBV4-2 and TRBJ2-5; 7 bases fit TRBD2. This CDR3 is built from 16 residues. CDR1 and CDR2 from the germline V gene are LGHNA and YNFKEQ. V lost 0 bases to trimming and J lost 2 bases; unmatched junction nucleotides: 6. The CDR3 spells CASSQDRLADQETQYF. CDR3 DNA: TGTGCCAGCAGCCAAGATCGGCTAGCGGATCAAGAGACCCAGTACTTC.

The chain is built from TRBV30 and TRBJ2-6; the match to TRBD1 covers 8 bases. The CDR3 totals 16 residues. Germline CDR1 is GTSNPN and CDR2 is SVGIG (reference sequence). V dropped 5 bases and J dropped 0; count of bases not matched to a gene: 6. This CDR3 reads CAWDRGKSSGANVLTF. The CDR3 DNA follows: TGTGCCTGGGACAGGGGAAAAAGCTCTGGGGCCAACGTCCTGACTTTC.

V usage is TRBV27 and J usage is TRBJ1-5, with 7 bases aligning to TRBD1. The V and J ends lost 7 bases and 0 bases, in that order; junction bases with no gene match: 6. The CDR3 spans 15 residues. In germline, CDR1 is MNHEY, CDR2 SMNVEV (reference sequence). This CDR3 is CASKGTAYSNQPQHF. DNA of the CDR3: TGTGCCAGCAAAGGGACAGCTTATAGCAATCAGCCCCAGCATTTT.

This chain links TRBV4-1 with TRBJ1-6; 8 nucleotides agree with TRBD1. Germline V gives CDR1 MGHRA, CDR2 YSYEKL. The CDR3 runs 19 residues. Trimming took 2 bases from V and 1 from J; bases not matched to a gene: 10. The CDR3 spells CASSQFRDRMVSYNSPLHF. In DNA form, the CDR3 reads TGCGCCAGCAGCCAATTCCGGGACAGGATGGTTTCCTATAATTCACCCCTCCACTTT.

The rearrangement uses TRBV4-2 and TRBJ2-1; tentative D call: TRBD1 (5 bases). In germline, CDR1 is LGHNA, CDR2 YNFKEQ. The CDR3 has 14 residues. Trimming pared 3 bases from V and 6 bases from J, leaving 12 bases between. The CDR3 sequence: CASSHWTPGNEQFF. Here the CDR3 DNA reads TGTGCCAGCAGCCACTGGACACCGGGCAATGAGCAGTTCTTC.

The V and J genes are TRBV28 and TRBJ1-4, with D maybe TRBD1 (6 bases). This CDR3 contains 14 residues. Germline-derived CDR1 and CDR2 are MDHEN and SYDVKM. V shed 5 bases and J shed 6 bases, with 13 bases lying between them. CDR3 loop: CASSTTGSDEKLFF. In DNA form, the CDR3 reads TGTGCCAGCAGTACAACAGGGTCCGATGAAAAACTGTTTTTT.

The chain combines TRBV15 with TRBJ1-2; no clear D. The CDR3 spans 15 residues. V lost 1 base to trimming and J lost 8 bases, with 17 bases between them. CDR1 is LNHNV, CDR2 YYDKDF, per germline (reference sequence). The DNA of the CDR3 is TGTGCCACCAGCAGAGCTCTTTTCACTAACCAGGGCTACACCTTC. Translating gives CATSRALFTNQGYTF.

The CDR3 spells CASSLWKGASDTEAFF. The CDR3 DNA follows: TGTGCCAGCAGCTTATGGAAGGGGGCAAGTGACACTGAAGCTTTCTTT. V usage is TRBV7-9 and J usage is TRBJ1-1; 7 bases agree with TRBD1. The germline V gene encodes CDR1 SEHNR and CDR2 FQNEAQ (reference sequence). The CDR3 covers 16 residues. The J segment lost 3 bases and the V segment lost 2 bases, leaving 9 bases of the junction unmatched.

This clone was found a few times. This rearrangement joins TRBV5-8 to TRBJ2-1, with 8 bases that match TRBD2. There are 17 residues in the CDR3. Germline CDR1 SGHTS, CDR2 YDEGEE. V was pared by 4 bases and J by 4 bases, with 13 bases of the junction left unmatched. The CDR3 reads CASSPLVLAGGYNEQFF. CDR3 DNA sequence: TGTGCCAGCAGCCCGCTCGTTTTGGCGGGGGGATACAATGAGCAGTTCTTC.

This chain uses TRBV5-1 with TRBJ1-6; 7 bases align to TRBD1. This CDR3 is built from 14 residues. After removal of 2 bases from V and 7 bases from J, the junction contained 3 bases not matched to a gene. CDR1 and CDR2 (germline): SGHRS, YFSETQ. The CDR3 nucleotides read TGCGCCAGCAGCTTAGGGACAGAGAATTCACCCCTCCACTTT. It specifies CASSLGTENSPLHF.

The genes are TRBV27 and TRBJ1-1, with 7 bases that match TRBD1. CDR1 is MNHEY and CDR2 is SMNVEV in the germline V gene (reference sequence). The length of the CDR3 is 15 residues. J gave up 6 bases and V 6 bases, and 13 bases lay outside the gene matches. CDR3 nucleotide sequence: TGTGCCAGCAGCTTTTGGACAGGTATGAGGTCTGAAGCTTTCTTT. This sequence encodes CASSFWTGMRSEAFF.

The chain is built from TRBV2 and TRBJ1-2, with D possibly TRBD1 on 5 matching bases. The CDR3 loop spans 13 amino acids. The germline V gene has CDR1 SNHLY and CDR2 FYNNEI. The V gene lost 5 bases and the J gene lost 7 bases, with 14 bases spanning the gap. The CDR3 region has the DNA TGTGCCAGCAGTTCTGGGGGGTGGTCTGGCTACACCTTC. Translation: CASSSGGWSGYTF.

This clone was observed a single time. The chain combines TRBV19 with TRBJ1-5, with unresolved D. The CDR3 runs 16 residues. Germline loops: CDR1 LNHDA, CDR2 SQIVND (reference sequence). The ends were cut back, 2 bases at V and 7 bases at J, with 18 bases in the middle. CDR3 sequence: CASSIFSVAGWQPQHF. The CDR3, as DNA: TGTGCCAGTAGTATATTCTCAGTTGCGGGTTGGCAGCCCCAGCATTTT.